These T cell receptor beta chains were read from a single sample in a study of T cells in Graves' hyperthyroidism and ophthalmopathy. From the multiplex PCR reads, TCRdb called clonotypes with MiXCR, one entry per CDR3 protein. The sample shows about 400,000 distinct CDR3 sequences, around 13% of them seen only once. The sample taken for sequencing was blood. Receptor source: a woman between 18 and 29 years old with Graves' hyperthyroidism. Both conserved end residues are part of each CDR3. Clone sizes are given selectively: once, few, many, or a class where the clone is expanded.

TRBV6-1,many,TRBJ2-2,CASRLDPRGGELFF
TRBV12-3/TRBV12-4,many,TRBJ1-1,CASSKTLNTEAFF
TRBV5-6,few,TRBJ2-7,CASSFGTGVADEQYF
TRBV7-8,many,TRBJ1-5,CASSPRSSGGKSNQPQHF
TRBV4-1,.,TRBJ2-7,CASSQGVVHEQYF
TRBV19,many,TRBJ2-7,CASSIAVRERTYEQYF
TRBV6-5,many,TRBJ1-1,CASSYPRGRTEAFF
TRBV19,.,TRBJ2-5,CASSIPGRETQYF
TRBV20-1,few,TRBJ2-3,CSAGSGSKDTQYF
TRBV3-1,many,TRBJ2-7,CASSQDYRHVTYEQYF
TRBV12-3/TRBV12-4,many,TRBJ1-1,CASSLQAGNTEAFF
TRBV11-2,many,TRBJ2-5,CASSFQRRATQYF
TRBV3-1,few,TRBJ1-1,CASSEGAGLWGAFF
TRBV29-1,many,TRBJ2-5,CSVTRYRTQETQYF
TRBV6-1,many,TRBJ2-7,CTSSQIQGDEQYF
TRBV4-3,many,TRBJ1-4,CASSQQGMGLANEKLFF
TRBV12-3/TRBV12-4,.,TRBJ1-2,CASSTGTFGWTF
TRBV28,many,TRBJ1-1,CASSLPGQGRAEAFF
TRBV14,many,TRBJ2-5,CASSQIPGKMGETQYF
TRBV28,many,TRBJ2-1,CASSLVGAHNEQFF
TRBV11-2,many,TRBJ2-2,CASSPSFGTGELFF
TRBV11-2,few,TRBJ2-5,CASSLRQGVSRYF
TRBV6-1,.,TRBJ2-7,CASSVQDRGYEQYF
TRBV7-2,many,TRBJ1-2,CASSSYREGNYGYTF
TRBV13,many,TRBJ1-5,CASSLGWGNNQPQHF
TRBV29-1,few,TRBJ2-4,CSVPSGNIQYF
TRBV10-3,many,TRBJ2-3,CAIGGGGPDTQYF
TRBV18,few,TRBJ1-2,CASSPFEGNYGYTF
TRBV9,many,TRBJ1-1,CASSPHGQGLNTEAFF
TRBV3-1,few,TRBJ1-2,CASSMGLAGQRLINYGYTF
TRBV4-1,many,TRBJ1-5,CASSHTAGGTQPQHF
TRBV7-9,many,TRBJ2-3,CASSIETGRGDTQYF
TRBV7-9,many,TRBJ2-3,CASSYGHTDTQYF
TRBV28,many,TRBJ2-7,CASSLVGSARYEQYF
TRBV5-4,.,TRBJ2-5,CASSSGQVGETQYF
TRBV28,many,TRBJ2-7,CASSLLRANPEQYF
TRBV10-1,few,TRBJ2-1,CASSGTSGSGEQFF
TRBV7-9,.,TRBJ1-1,CASSEGQLDTEAFF
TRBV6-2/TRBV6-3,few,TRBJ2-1,CASRELVFNEQFF
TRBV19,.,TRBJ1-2,CASNDGGTNYGYTF
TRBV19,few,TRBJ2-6,CASSSNRGLGSGANVLTF
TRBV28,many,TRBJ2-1,CASSLLLAGGSYNEQFF